This T cell receptor beta chain was recorded in a study of T-cell reconstitution after alpha-beta-depleted transplantation in children. This clonotype was counted once. V lost 5 bases, J lost 1 base, and 5 bases stayed unmatched. The CDR3 extends over 16 amino acids. The germline V gene encodes CDR1 MGHDK and CDR2 SYGVNS. For TCRbeta, the library was prepared with unique molecular identifiers. TCRdb used MiXCR to reprocess the PCR reads, holding one entry per CDR3 protein. The sample records under 250,000 distinct CDR3 sequences, approximately 15% being singletons. This specimen was PBMCs, mostly from graft donor cells, taken 360 days after TCRalphabeta/CD19-depleted stem cell transplant. The rearrangement links TRBV25-1 to TRBJ1-1; TRBD1 matches 12 bases. The source is a male patient aged 2 to 9 who had a stem cell transplant for acute lymphoblastic leukemia, so the T cells may come from the graft donor. CDR3 nucleotide sequence: TGTGCCAGCAGTAGCCGGGACAGGGGGCCGAACACTGAAGCTTTCTTT. Amino acids: CASSSRDRGPNTEAFF.